This T cell receptor beta chain originates from a study of CD8+ T cells in alopecia areata. RNA extraction was followed by reverse transcription into cDNA, which acted as the sequencing template. This table comes from immunoSEQ multiplex PCR, and its TCRdb copy is limited to in-frame clones, with some not included. This table has about 180,000 clones, about 72% appearing once. The CDR3 length is 15 residues. The V end lost 6 bases, the J end lost 0 bases, and 11 bases lay between the germline ends. Per the germline V gene, CDR1 is MRHNA and CDR2 is SNTAGT. The sequenced sample was CD8+ T cells sorted from blood, obtained at week 0. The chain has TRBV6-4 and TRBJ2-2; a weak D match, TRBD2 (6 bases). This receptor was obtained from a human donor with alopecia areata. CDR3 residues: CASRERGTNTGELFF. The CDR3 DNA reads as TGTGCCAGCAGAGAGCGCGGGACGAACACCGGGGAGCTGTTTTTT.